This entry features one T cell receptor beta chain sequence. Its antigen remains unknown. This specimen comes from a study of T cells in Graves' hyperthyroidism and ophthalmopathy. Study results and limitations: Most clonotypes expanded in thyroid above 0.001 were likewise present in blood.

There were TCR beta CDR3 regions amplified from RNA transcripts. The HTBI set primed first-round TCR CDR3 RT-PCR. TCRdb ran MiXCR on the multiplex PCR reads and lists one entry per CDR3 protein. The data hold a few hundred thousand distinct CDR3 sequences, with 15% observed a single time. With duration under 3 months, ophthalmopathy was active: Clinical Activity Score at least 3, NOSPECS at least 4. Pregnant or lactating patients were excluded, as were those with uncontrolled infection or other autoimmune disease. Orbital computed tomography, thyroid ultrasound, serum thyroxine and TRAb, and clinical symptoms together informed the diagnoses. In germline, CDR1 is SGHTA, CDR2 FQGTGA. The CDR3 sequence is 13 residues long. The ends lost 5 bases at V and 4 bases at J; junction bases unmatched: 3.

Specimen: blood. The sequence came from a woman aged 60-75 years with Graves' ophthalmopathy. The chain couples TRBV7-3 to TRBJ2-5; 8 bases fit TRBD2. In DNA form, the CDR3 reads TGTGCCAGCAGCGAAGCGGGGGCAGAGACCCAGTACTTC. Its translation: CASSEAGAETQYF.